The clone carrying this T cell receptor beta chain was seen repeatedly, ten times or more. Its target is unknown. This record belongs to a study of T cells after yellow fever vaccination. Study-wide results and limits: Most primary-vaccination clones reappeared after the booster (about 96% CD4, approximately 88% CD8). One caveat is that FACS-sorted repertoires could contain abundant clonotypes contaminating from the bulk population.

TCRdb re-called the 5' RACE reads with MiXCR, one entry per CDR3 protein. Of some 240,000 distinct CDR3 sequences in the sample, 3.6% were seen once. V lost 5 bases, J lost 4 bases, and 4 bases stayed unmatched. The CDR3 covers 14 residues. Germline loops: CDR1 SGHTA, CDR2 FQGTGA. The rearrangement links TRBV7-3 to TRBJ1-1; 10 bases are shared with TRBD1. The sample consisted of PBMCs, taken 15 days after the yellow fever booster vaccination. This receptor was identified in a man younger than 35 who received the YFV17D yellow fever vaccine. The CDR3 loop reads CASSLGTGATEAFF. DNA of the CDR3: TGTGCCAGCAGCCTCGGGACAGGGGCCACTGAAGCTTTCTTT.